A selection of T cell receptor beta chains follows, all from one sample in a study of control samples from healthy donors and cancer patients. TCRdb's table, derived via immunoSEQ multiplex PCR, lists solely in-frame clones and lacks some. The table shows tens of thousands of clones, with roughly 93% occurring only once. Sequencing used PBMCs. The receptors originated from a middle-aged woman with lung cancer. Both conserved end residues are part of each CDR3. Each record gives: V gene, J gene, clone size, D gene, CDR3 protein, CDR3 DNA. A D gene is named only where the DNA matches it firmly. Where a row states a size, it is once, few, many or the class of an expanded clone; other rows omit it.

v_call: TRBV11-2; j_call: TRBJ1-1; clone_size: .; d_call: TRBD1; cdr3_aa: CASPGGATAEAFF; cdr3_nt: TGTGCCAGCCCAGGGGGCGCAACGGCTGAAGCTTTCTTT
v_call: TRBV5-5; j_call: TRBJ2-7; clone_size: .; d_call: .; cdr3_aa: CASSFPTYEQYF; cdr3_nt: TGTGCCAGCAGCTTTCCAACCTACGAGCAGTACTTC
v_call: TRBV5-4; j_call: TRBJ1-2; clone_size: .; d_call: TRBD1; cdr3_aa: CASSQMGTGRGYTF; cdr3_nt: TGTGCCAGCAGCCAGATGGGGACAGGGAGAGGCTACACCTTC
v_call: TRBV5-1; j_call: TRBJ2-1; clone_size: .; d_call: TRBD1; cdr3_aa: CASSSGQGAEEQFF; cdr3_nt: TGCGCCAGCAGCTCAGGACAGGGGGCAGAAGAGCAGTTCTTC
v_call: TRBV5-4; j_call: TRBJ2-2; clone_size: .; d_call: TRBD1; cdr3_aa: CASSVDRVKGGELFF; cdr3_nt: TGTGCCAGCAGCGTCGACAGGGTCAAGGGCGGGGAGCTGTTTTTT
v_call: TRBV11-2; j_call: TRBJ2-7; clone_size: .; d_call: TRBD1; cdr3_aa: CASSAQGTGGFYEQYF; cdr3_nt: TGTGCCAGCAGCGCTCAGGGAACAGGGGGCTTCTACGAGCAGTACTTC
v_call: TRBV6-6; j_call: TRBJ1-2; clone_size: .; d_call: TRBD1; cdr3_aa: CASSDRANGYTF; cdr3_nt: TGTGCCAGCAGCGACAGGGCGAATGGCTACACCTTC
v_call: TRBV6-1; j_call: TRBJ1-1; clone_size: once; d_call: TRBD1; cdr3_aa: CASSEVNRGSAFF; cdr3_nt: TGTGCCAGCAGTGAGGTCAACAGGGGCTCAGCTTTCTTT
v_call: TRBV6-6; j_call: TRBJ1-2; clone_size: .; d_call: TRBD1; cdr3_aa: CASSPDGQAFLSYGYTF; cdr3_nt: TGTGCCAGCAGTCCAGACGGACAGGCATTCCTTTCCTATGGCTACACCTTC
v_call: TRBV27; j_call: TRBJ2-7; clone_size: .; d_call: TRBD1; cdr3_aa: CASSLGQGFYEQYF; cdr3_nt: TGTGCCAGCAGTCTCGGACAGGGTTTCTACGAGCAGTACTTC
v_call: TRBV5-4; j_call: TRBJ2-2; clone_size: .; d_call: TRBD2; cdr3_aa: CASSHTLAGKNTGELFF; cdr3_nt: TGTGCCAGCAGCCATACTCTAGCGGGGAAGAACACCGGGGAGCTGTTTTTT
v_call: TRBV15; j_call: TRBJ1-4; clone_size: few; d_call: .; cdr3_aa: CATSRVRGSNEKLFF; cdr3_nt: TGTGCCACCAGCAGAGTTCGGGGATCTAATGAAAAACTGTTTTTT
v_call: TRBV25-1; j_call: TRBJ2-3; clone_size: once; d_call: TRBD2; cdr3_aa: CASSEYLTSGGSTDTQYF; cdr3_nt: TGTGCCAGCAGTGAATATCTCACTAGCGGGGGGAGCACAGATACGCAGTATTTT
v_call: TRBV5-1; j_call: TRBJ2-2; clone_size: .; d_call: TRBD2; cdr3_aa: CASSQERGGTGELFF; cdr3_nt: TGCGCCAGCAGCCAGGAGCGGGGGGGCACCGGGGAGCTGTTTTTT
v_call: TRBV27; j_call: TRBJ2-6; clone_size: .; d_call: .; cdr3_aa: CASSFIRAGRSGANVLTF; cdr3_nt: TGTGCCAGCAGTTTCATACGGGCAGGTAGATCTGGGGCCAACGTCCTGACTTTC
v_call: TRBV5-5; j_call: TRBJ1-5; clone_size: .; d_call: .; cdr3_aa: CASTLPGRGVSIYGNQPQHF; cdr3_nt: TGTGCCAGCACTCTCCCCGGTCGGGGGGTCTCCATCTACGGCAATCAGCCCCAGCATTTT
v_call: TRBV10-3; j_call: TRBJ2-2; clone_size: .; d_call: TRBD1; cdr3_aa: CAISDWDRGAGELFF; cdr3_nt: TGTGCCATCAGTGATTGGGACAGGGGTGCCGGGGAGCTGTTTTTT
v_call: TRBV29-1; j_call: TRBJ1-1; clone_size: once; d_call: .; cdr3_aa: CSVAPEEAFF; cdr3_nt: TGCAGCGTTGCCCCGGAGGAAGCTTTCTTT
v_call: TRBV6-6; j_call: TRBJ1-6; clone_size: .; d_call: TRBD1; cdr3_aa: CASSSQGLPLHF; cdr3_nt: TGTGCCAGCAGTTCACAGGGGCTACCCCTCCACTTT
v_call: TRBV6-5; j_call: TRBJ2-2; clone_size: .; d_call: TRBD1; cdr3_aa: CASSSRDRAAGELFF; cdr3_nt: TGTGCCAGCAGTTCCCGGGACAGGGCTGCCGGGGAGCTGTTTTTT
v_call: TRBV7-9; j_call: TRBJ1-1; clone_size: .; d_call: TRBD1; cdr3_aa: CAGNRGLGNTEAFF; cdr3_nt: TGTGCCGGGAACAGGGGGCTCGGGAACACTGAAGCTTTCTTT
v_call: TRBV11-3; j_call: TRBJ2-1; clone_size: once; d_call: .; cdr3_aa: CASSIYRDPYNEQFF; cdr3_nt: TGTGCCAGCAGTATCTACAGGGACCCCTACAATGAGCAGTTCTTC
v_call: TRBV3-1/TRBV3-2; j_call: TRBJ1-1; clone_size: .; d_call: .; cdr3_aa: CASSQDMQRYRWDTEAFF; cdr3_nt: TGTGCCAGCAGCCAAGATATGCAACGCTACAGGTGGGACACTGAAGCTTTCTTT
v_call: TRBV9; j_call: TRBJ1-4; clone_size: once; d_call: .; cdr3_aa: CASSSGRFVNEKLFF; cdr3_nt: TGTGCCAGCAGCTCAGGACGGTTTGTGAATGAAAAACTGTTTTTT
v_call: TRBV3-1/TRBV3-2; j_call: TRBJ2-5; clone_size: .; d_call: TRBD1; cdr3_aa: CASSHARGQLGETQYF; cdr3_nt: TGTGCCAGCAGCCATGCTCGGGGACAGCTCGGCGAGACCCAGTACTTC
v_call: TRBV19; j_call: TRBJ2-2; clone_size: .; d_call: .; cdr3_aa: CASSTWDRANTGELFF; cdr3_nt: TGTGCCAGTAGTACCTGGGACCGAGCGAACACCGGGGAGCTGTTTTTT
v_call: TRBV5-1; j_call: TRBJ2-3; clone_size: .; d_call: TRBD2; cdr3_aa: CASSLVLAGSADTQYF; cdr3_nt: TGCGCCAGCAGCTTGGTACTAGCGGGGTCTGCAGATACGCAGTATTTT
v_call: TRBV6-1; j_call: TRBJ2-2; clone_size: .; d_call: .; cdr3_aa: CASSDINTGELFF; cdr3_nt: TGTGCCAGCAGTGATATCAACACCGGGGAGCTGTTTTTT
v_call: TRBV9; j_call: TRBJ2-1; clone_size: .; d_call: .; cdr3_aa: CASSEQGSEQFF; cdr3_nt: TGTGCCAGCAGCGAACAGGGCAGCGAGCAGTTCTTC
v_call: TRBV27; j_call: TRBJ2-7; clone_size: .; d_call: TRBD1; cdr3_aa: CASRDRDRGIYEQYF; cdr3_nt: TGTGCCAGCAGGGACCGGGACAGGGGCATCTACGAGCAGTACTTC
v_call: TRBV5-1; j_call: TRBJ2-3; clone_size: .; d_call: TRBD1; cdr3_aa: CASSRWDRDTDTQYF; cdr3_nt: TGCGCCAGCAGCCGCTGGGACAGGGACACAGATACGCAGTATTTT
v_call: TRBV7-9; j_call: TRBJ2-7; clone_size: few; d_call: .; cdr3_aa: CAVGTSYEQYF; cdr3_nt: TGTGCAGTGGGGACCTCCTACGAGCAGTACTTC
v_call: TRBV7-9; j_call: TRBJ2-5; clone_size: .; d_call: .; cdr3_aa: CASSSSTLARETQYF; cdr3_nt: TGTGCCAGCAGCTCTTCAACTTTGGCCAGGGAGACCCAGTACTTC
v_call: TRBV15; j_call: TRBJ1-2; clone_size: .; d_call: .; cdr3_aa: CATSRDPADRDYGYTF; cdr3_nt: TGTGCCACCAGCAGAGATCCCGCGGACCGAGACTATGGCTACACCTTC
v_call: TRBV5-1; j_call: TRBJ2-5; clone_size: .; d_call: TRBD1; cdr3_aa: CASSSGQTIQETQYF; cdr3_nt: TGCGCCAGCAGCTCGGGACAGACCATACAAGAGACCCAGTACTTC
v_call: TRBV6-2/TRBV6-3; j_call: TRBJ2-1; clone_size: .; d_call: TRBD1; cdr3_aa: CASSPGQGKSYNEQFF; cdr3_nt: TGTGCCAGCAGTCCCGGACAGGGTAAATCCTACAATGAGCAGTTCTTC
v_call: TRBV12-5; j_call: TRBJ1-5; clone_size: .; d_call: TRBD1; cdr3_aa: CASGPTGGDNQPQHF; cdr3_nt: TGTGCTAGTGGTCCCACAGGGGGTGACAATCAGCCCCAGCATTTT
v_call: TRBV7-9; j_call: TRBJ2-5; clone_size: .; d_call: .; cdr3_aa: CASSLQGETQYF; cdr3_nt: TGTGCCAGCAGCTTACAAGGGGAGACCCAGTACTTC
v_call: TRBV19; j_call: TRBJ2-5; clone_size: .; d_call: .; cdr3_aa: CASSIGTALQTQYF; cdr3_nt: TGTGCCAGTAGTATAGGGACAGCGCTACAGACCCAGTACTTC
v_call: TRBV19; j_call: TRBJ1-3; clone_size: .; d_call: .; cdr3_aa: CASRIDGFSGGNTIYF; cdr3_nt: TGTGCCAGTAGGATTGATGGGTTTTCCGGAGGAAACACCATATATTTT
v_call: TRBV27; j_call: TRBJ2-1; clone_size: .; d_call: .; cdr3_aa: CASSLGRYNEQFF; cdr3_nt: TGTGCCAGCAGTTTAGGGCGGTACAATGAGCAGTTCTTC
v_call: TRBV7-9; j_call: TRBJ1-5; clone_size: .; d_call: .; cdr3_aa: CASSFTDNQPQHF; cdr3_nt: TGTGCCAGCAGTTTTACAGACAATCAGCCCCAGCATTTT